This T cell receptor (beta chain) was captured by sequencing in a study of T cells in Graves' hyperthyroidism and ophthalmopathy. Study context: Before treatment of any kind, peripheral blood was taken at initial diagnosis.

The study enrolled patients aged 18 to 65 with newly diagnosed hyperthyroidism of under 2 months' duration. The sample holds a few counts of this clonotype. The CDR3 regions of TCR beta were amplified from RNA transcripts. An initial round of RT-PCR targeting the TCR CDR3 relied on the HTBI primer set. Each CDR3 protein is one row after TCRdb ran MiXCR on the multiplex PCR reads. The top ten hold roughly 14% of the sample, which has 250,000 to 300,000 distinct CDR3 sequences, about 14% seen once. Per germline, CDR1 KGHSH and CDR2 LQKENI. The CDR3 is made up of 14 amino acids. The V gene lost 2 bases and the J gene lost 1 base, with 9 bases spanning the gap.

What was sequenced was blood. The chain is built from TRBV18 and TRBJ2-7; no clear D. This sequence originates from a woman in her 40s with Graves' hyperthyroidism that later progressed to Graves' ophthalmopathy. The CDR3 coding sequence is TGTGCCAGCTCACCAGGTTCACAGTCCTACGAGCAGTACTTC. As protein: CASSPGSQSYEQYF.